This entry features one TCR beta chain sequence. Its antigen is unidentified. The sample originates from a study of cytomegalovirus exposure and HLA in healthy donors. Findings and caveats of the study: CMV antigen specificity was confirmed in vitro for a few CMV-associated chains. 164 TCR beta chains were listed as cytomegalovirus-associated.

The ends were cut back, 2 bases at V and 0 bases at J, with 8 bases in the middle. CDR3 length equals 14 residues. Assay: immunoSEQ multiplex PCR; the TCRdb copy retains only in-frame clones and omits some. This table holds about 100,000 clones, roughly 94% found once. This rearrangement joins TRBV23-1 to TRBJ2-7, with a possible D match to TRBD1 (6 bases). TRBV23-1 is recorded as an ORF, its role being uncertain. This sequence was found in a woman aged 18 to 35 in good health and CMV-seronegative. Sample: PBMCs. CDR3 coding DNA: TGCGCCAGCAGTCAACCAGGGGTCTCCTACGAGCAGTACTTC. Its protein is CASSQPGVSYEQYF.